Listed below are T cell receptor beta chains from one sample, sequenced in a study of blood T cell repertoires in COVID-19. Clones were read by immunoSEQ multiplex PCR, and TCRdb kept only the in-frame ones, dropping some. Here the sample spans fewer than 150,000 clones, approximately 87% being singletons. The source material was peripheral blood. Every receptor here comes from a woman between 35 and 50 years old with acute or convalescent COVID-19. The CDR3 runs from the conserved cysteine through the conserved F or W. D genes are given only for firm matches. Part of the rows lack a size; the others show once, few, many or a class for expanded clones.

NA	TRBV5-6	TRBJ1-2	NA	CASRMGGIGYTF	TGTGCCAGCAGAATGGGGGGTATTGGCTACACCTTC
TRBD2	TRBV28	TRBJ2-7	NA	CASLYSLAGLAYEQYF	TGTGCCAGCCTATACTCTCTAGCGGGGCTCGCCTACGAGCAGTACTTC
TRBD2	TRBV6-5	TRBJ2-2	NA	CASSNILAGVGELFF	TGTGCCAGCAGTAACATCCTAGCGGGGGTCGGGGAGCTGTTTTTT
TRBD2	TRBV29-1	TRBJ2-3	NA	CSVEPWTSGGAVNTQYF	TGCAGCGTTGAACCCTGGACTAGCGGGGGGGCCGTAAATACGCAGTATTTT
TRBD1	TRBV28	TRBJ1-1	few	CASSSGTGGLF	TGTGCCAGCAGCTCCGGGACAGGCGGACTATTT
TRBD1	TRBV6-5	TRBJ2-3	NA	CASSQGGTDTQYF	TGTGCCAGCAGTCAGGGGGGCACAGATACGCAGTATTTT
NA	TRBV18	TRBJ2-3	NA	CASSPQGDTQYF	TGTGCCAGCTCACCTCAGGGCGATACGCAGTATTTT
TRBD1	TRBV4-1	TRBJ2-7	NA	CASSQDGQGRYEQYF	TGCGCCAGCAGCCAAGACGGACAGGGGAGATACGAGCAGTACTTC
NA	TRBV5-4	TRBJ1-4	NA	CASSASRGEKLFF	TGTGCCAGCAGCGCGTCCAGGGGCGAAAAACTGTTTTTT
TRBD1	TRBV27	TRBJ2-7	NA	CASSLQGASTYEQYF	TGTGCCAGCAGTTTACAGGGGGCCTCAACCTACGAGCAGTACTTC
NA	TRBV6-6	TRBJ2-3	once	CASSPRYGTSTDTQYF	TGTGCCAGCAGCCCTCGCTATGGTACTAGCACAGATACGCAGTATTTT
TRBD1	TRBV18	TRBJ2-7	NA	CASSPDGTAQQYF	TGTGCCAGCTCACCAGATGGGACAGCTCAGCAGTACTTC
TRBD1	TRBV6-5	TRBJ2-5	NA	CASRSTGAQGTQYF	TGTGCCAGCAGATCGACAGGGGCCCAAGGGACCCAGTACTTC
NA	TRBV2	TRBJ1-1	NA	CASRIAGANTEAFF	TGTGCCAGCAGAATCGCAGGGGCGAACACTGAAGCTTTCTTT
NA	TRBV11-2	TRBJ1-6	NA	CASSLRGGTRPNSPLHF	TGTGCCAGCAGCTTAAGGGGGGGGACACGGCCTAATTCACCCCTCCACTTT
TRBD1	TRBV4-1	TRBJ2-3	NA	CASSQESRSPGTANTDTQYF	TGCGCCAGCAGCCAAGAAAGTCGCAGCCCCGGGACAGCGAACACAGATACGCAGTATTTT
TRBD1	TRBV15	TRBJ1-6	NA	CATSRRSTGGGSPLHF	TGTGCCACCAGCAGACGTTCGACAGGGGGCGGTTCACCCCTCCACTTT
NA	TRBV3-1/TRBV3-2	TRBJ1-4	NA	CASSQGLDEKLFF	TGTGCCAGCAGCCAAGGGTTAGATGAAAAACTGTTTTTT
NA	TRBV7-3	TRBJ2-1	NA	CASSFGGKAYNEQFF	TGTGCCAGCAGCTTTGGCGGGAAAGCCTACAATGAGCAGTTCTTC
TRBD1	TRBV29-1	TRBJ1-1	NA	CSVGDRGTEAFF	TGCAGCGTTGGGGACAGAGGGACTGAAGCTTTCTTT
NA	TRBV7-3	TRBJ1-6	NA	CASSLPLRQDSPLHF	TGTGCCAGCAGCTTACCCCTCCGACAGGATTCACCCCTCCACTTT
TRBD2	TRBV28	TRBJ2-7	NA	CASSPGTSGVGVYEQYF	TGTGCCAGCAGTCCGGGGACTAGCGGGGTTGGAGTCTACGAGCAGTACTTC
NA	TRBV7-2	TRBJ2-1	once	CASKREDEQFF	TGTGCCAGCAAACGAGAGGATGAGCAGTTCTTC
NA	TRBV3-1/TRBV3-2	TRBJ1-4	NA	CASSQSGAANEKLFF	TGTGCCAGCAGCCAAAGCGGGGCGGCTAATGAAAAACTGTTTTTT
NA	TRBV6-2/TRBV6-3	TRBJ2-5	NA	CASSPPARKETQYF	TGTGCCAGCAGTCCACCGGCCAGGAAAGAGACCCAGTACTTC
TRBD1	TRBV4-3	TRBJ2-3	NA	CASSPGTGRNTDTQYF	TGCGCCAGCAGCCCTGGGACAGGGAGAAACACAGATACGCAGTATTTT
NA	TRBV18	TRBJ2-1	NA	CASSPYQESQFF	TGTGCCAGCTCACCATACCAGGAATCGCAGTTCTTC
NA	TRBV4-2	TRBJ1-2	NA	CASSQGAYGYTF	TGTGCCAGCAGCCAAGGGGCATATGGCTACACCTTC
NA	TRBV5-1	TRBJ1-2	once	CASSLEAGSPYGYTF	TGCGCCAGCAGCTTGGAGGCGGGGTCGCCCTATGGCTACACCTTC
NA	TRBV5-6	TRBJ2-7	few	CASTPGTSAEQYF	TGTGCCAGCACCCCGGGGACTTCTGCCGAGCAGTACTTC
TRBD1	TRBV3-1/TRBV3-2	TRBJ1-2	NA	CASTPGGFSYGYTF	TGTGCCAGCACCCCAGGGGGGTTCAGCTATGGCTACACCTTC
NA	TRBV18	TRBJ1-2	few	CASSPPVASYGYTF	TGTGCCAGCTCACCCCCGGTAGCCAGCTATGGCTACACCTTC
TRBD2	TRBV28	TRBJ2-7	NA	CASSLYDLLGTSGPYEQYF	TGTGCCAGCAGTTTATATGACCTCCTAGGGACTAGCGGACCCTACGAGCAGTACTTC
NA	TRBV25-1	TRBJ2-7	NA	CASTFTNSYEQYF	TGTGCCAGCACTTTCACGAACAGCTACGAGCAGTACTTC
NA	TRBV7-3	TRBJ2-3	NA	CASSLLLAGDTQYF	TGTGCCAGCAGCTTATTACTAGCCGGAGATACGCAGTATTTT
NA	TRBV2	TRBJ1-4	NA	CASSSIPITTNEKLFF	TGTGCCAGCAGTTCAATCCCTATCACAACTAATGAAAAACTGTTTTTT
TRBD1	TRBV19	TRBJ1-2	NA	CASSMATGGGYTF	TGTGCCAGTAGTATGGCGACAGGGGGTGGCTACACCTTC
NA	TRBV2	TRBJ1-4	NA	CASSEVTGDEKLFF	TGTGCCAGCAGTGAGGTGACAGGTGATGAAAAACTGTTTTTT
NA	TRBV18	TRBJ2-3	few	CASSPPHGSGTDTQYF	TGTGCCAGCTCACCACCTCACGGGAGCGGCACAGATACGCAGTATTTT
NA	TRBV9	TRBJ1-2	NA	CASSPSNYGYTF	TGTGCCAGCAGTCCATCTAACTATGGCTACACCTTC
TRBD2	TRBV9	TRBJ2-1	few	CASSQPGGGPSRNEQFF	TGTGCCAGCAGCCAACCAGGCGGGGGGCCGTCTCGGAATGAGCAGTTCTTC
NA	TRBV19	TRBJ1-5	once	CASSIPLQGLSQPQHF	TGTGCCAGTAGTATACCCCTCCAGGGGCTTAGTCAGCCCCAGCATTTT
TRBD1	TRBV11-2	TRBJ2-1	NA	CASSLKGTGGNEQFF	TGTGCCAGCAGCCTCAAAGGGACAGGAGGGAATGAGCAGTTCTTC
TRBD1	TRBV7-2	TRBJ1-1	NA	CASSADRVMNTEAFF	TGTGCCAGCAGCGCGGACAGGGTGATGAACACTGAAGCTTTCTTT
TRBD1	TRBV11-2	TRBJ2-7	NA	CASSLVPGTGFYEQYF	TGTGCCAGCAGCTTAGTCCCCGGGACAGGATTCTACGAGCAGTACTTC
NA	TRBV18	TRBJ1-1	once	CASSPRTEAFF	TGTGCCAGCTCACCCAGGACTGAAGCTTTCTTT
NA	TRBV9	TRBJ2-7	once	CASSATSSYEQYF	TGTGCCAGCAGCGCGACAAGTTCCTACGAGCAGTACTTC
TRBD2	TRBV6-2/TRBV6-3	TRBJ2-1	NA	CASSYSRGELAALNEQFF	TGTGCCAGCAGTTACTCGAGGGGGGAACTAGCGGCCCTCAATGAGCAGTTCTTC
TRBD1	TRBV6-2/TRBV6-3	TRBJ1-2	once	CASSQGAGGYTF	TGTGCCAGCAGTCAGGGGGCAGGAGGCTACACCTTC
TRBD1	TRBV7-9	TRBJ1-2	NA	CASSRTMTGDGYTF	TGTGCCAGCAGCCGAACAATGACAGGGGATGGCTACACCTTC
TRBD1	TRBV29-1	TRBJ1-1	NA	CSAYRGSEAFF	TGCAGCGCTTACAGGGGTTCTGAAGCTTTCTTT
NA	TRBV3-1/TRBV3-2	TRBJ2-7	NA	CASSQVTCSYEQYF	TGTGCCAGCAGCCAAGTGACTTGTTCCTACGAGCAGTACTTC
NA	TRBV3-1/TRBV3-2	TRBJ2-7	NA	CASSHPLQGGEQYF	TGTGCCAGCAGCCACCCTCTCCAGGGAGGCGAGCAGTACTTC
TRBD2	TRBV18	TRBJ2-3	NA	CASSPGTSGTVADTQYF	TGTGCCAGCTCACCAGGGACTAGCGGGACAGTCGCAGATACGCAGTATTTT